These 13 T cell receptor beta chains were all obtained from the same sample, sequenced in a study of blood T cell repertoires in COVID-19. Profiling relied on immunoSEQ multiplex PCR, and the TCRdb table lists in-frame clones only, not all of them. The repertoire holds 70,000 to 80,000 clones, with roughly 90% as singletons. The sequencing input was peripheral blood. The receptors were gathered from a woman aged 55-70 years with active COVID-19.

This chain uses TRBV6-5 with TRBJ2-3; D is perhaps TRBD1 (6 bases). V was pared by 6 bases and J by 3 bases, with 16 bases between. This CDR3 has 15 residues. Germline V lookup: CDR1 MNHEY, CDR2 SVGAGI. The CDR3 loop reads CASSELGAGTDTQYF. CDR3 sequence (DNA): TGTGCCAGCAGCGAGTTGGGGGCAGGTACAGATACGCAGTATTTT.

V and J are TRBV5-1 and TRBJ2-7, with D possibly being TRBD2 (5 bases). The V gene lost 7 bases and the J gene lost 1 base, with 15 bases spanning the gap. This CDR3 has 14 amino acids. Germline loops: CDR1 SGHRS, CDR2 YFSETQ. The CDR3 DNA sequence: TGCGCCAGCTTTAACCGGGATGGGTCCTACGAGCAGTACTTC. Protein product: CASFNRDGSYEQYF.

This rearrangement joins TRBV7-8 to TRBJ2-7; 10 bases agree with TRBD2. Per germline, CDR1 SGHVS and CDR2 FQNEAQ. V dropped 5 bases and J dropped 0; count of bases not matched to a gene: 10. The CDR3 runs to 17 residues. CDR3 residues: CASSPRGPSGSSYEQYF. The DNA for the CDR3 is TGTGCCAGCAGCCCCCGAGGTCCTAGCGGGAGCTCCTACGAGCAGTACTTC.

This rearrangement joins TRBV2 to TRBJ2-7; the D gene is possibly TRBD1 (6 bases). The CDR3 spans 15 residues. The germline gives CDR1 SNHLY, CDR2 FYNNEI. V lost 3 bases, J lost 3 bases, and 15 bases lay in between. The CDR3 protein is CASSDGQGIIYEQYF. The CDR3 coding sequence is TGTGCCAGCAGTGATGGCCAGGGGATAATCTACGAGCAGTACTTC.

The chain joins TRBV6-5 to TRBJ1-1; TRBD1 might be the D (6 bases). Trimming removed 6 bases from V and 1 base from J, with 12 bases in between. There are 14 residues in the CDR3. Germline V gene sequence: CDR1 MNHEY, CDR2 SVGAGI. CDR3 nucleotide sequence: TGTGCCAGCAGCGGTGACAGGACGAACACTGAAGCTTTCTTT. Its translation is CASSGDRTNTEAFF.

The rearrangement links TRBV6-1 to TRBJ2-3; the match to TRBD2 covers 8 bases. The CDR3 runs 16 residues. From germline, CDR1 is MNHNS and CDR2 SASEGT. Trimming removed 3 bases from V and 0 bases from J; junction bases left unmatched: 5. DNA for the CDR3: TGTGCCAGCAGTGAGGGACTAGTGGGGAGCACAGATACGCAGTATTTT. Protein sequence: CASSEGLVGSTDTQYF.

J is TRBJ2-1 and V is TRBV5-1; D perhaps matches TRBD2 (7 bases). Trimming removed 3 bases at V and 0 bases at J, with 13 bases between. Germline V gene lookup returns CDR1 SGHRS and CDR2 YFSETQ. The CDR3 length is 16 residues. The CDR3 spells CASSWGGGSSYNEQFF. The CDR3 DNA follows: TGCGCCAGCAGCTGGGGGGGCGGGAGCTCCTACAATGAGCAGTTCTTC.

V usage is TRBV7-8 and J usage is TRBJ2-7, with unresolved D. CDR3 length equals 14 residues. V was pared by 1 base and J by 2 bases, with 9 bases between. Germline CDR1 reads SGHVS; CDR2 reads FQNEAQ. The CDR3 DNA reads as TGTGCCAGCAGCTTAGGCCGGGTCCCCTACGAGCAGTACTTC. Its translation is CASSLGRVPYEQYF.

The chain uses TRBV7-2 and TRBJ1-2; TRBD1 matches at 10 bases. This CDR3 is built from 16 residues. Germline CDR1 SGHTA, CDR2 FQGNSA. Unmatched junction bases numbered 16, after V lost 10 bases and J lost 5 bases. The CDR3 reads CATRRTGGGSGYGYTF. The DNA of the CDR3 is TGTGCCACCAGGAGGACAGGGGGTGGTAGTGGGTATGGCTACACCTTC.

V usage is TRBV3-1 (or the pseudogene TRBV3-2) and J usage is TRBJ2-1, with no clear D. CDR1 and CDR2 from the germline V gene are LGHDT and YNNKEL (reference sequence). Trimming shortened V by 0 bases and J by 0 bases, and 9 bases separated the two germline ends. The CDR3 length is 16 residues. CDR3 in amino acids: CASSQDLVASYNEQFF. DNA of the CDR3: TGTGCCAGCAGCCAAGATCTGGTAGCCTCCTACAATGAGCAGTTCTTC.

Only a few counts were recorded for this clone. The gene calls are TRBV28 and TRBJ1-1; 8 positions agree with TRBD1. The CDR3 covers 15 residues. CDR1 is MDHEN and CDR2 is SYDVKM in the germline V gene. With V trimmed by 5 bases and J by 6 bases, 11 bases remained unmatched. The CDR3 protein is CASSPWDRYTSEAFF. CDR3 sequence (DNA): TGTGCCAGCAGTCCGTGGGACAGGTACACGTCTGAAGCTTTCTTT. The variable domain in full, with the rest retrieved from reference TRBV28 and TRBJ1-1, is DVKVTQSSRYLVKRTGEKVFLECVQDMDHENMFWYRQDPGLGLRLIYFSYDVKMKEKGDIPEGYSVSREKKERFSLILESASTNQTSMYLCASSPWDRYTSEAFFGQGTRLTVV.

The chain carries TRBV28 and TRBJ2-2; 12 nucleotides match TRBD1. The CDR3 is made up of 19 amino acids. After removal of 6 bases from V and 5 bases from J, the junction contained 16 bases not matched to a gene. Germline V gives CDR1 MDHEN, CDR2 SYDVKM. The CDR3 reads CASSDTPGQGAKMTGELFF. In DNA form, the CDR3 reads TGTGCCAGCAGCGATACTCCGGGACAGGGGGCAAAGATGACCGGGGAGCTGTTTTTT.

This clone was seen a single time. V is TRBV2 and J is TRBJ1-5; 9 nucleotides match TRBD1. V was pared by 5 bases and J by 6 bases, with 5 bases of the junction left unmatched. The CDR3 extends over 14 amino acids. Germline V gene sequence: CDR1 SNHLY, CDR2 FYNNEI. CDR3 DNA: TGTGCCAGCAGTTGGGGACAGGGAGGTCAGCCCCAGCATTTT. Its translation is CASSWGQGGQPQHF.